This record covers a single T cell receptor (beta chain). The data were produced by immunoSEQ multiplex PCR, yet TCRdb's version contains in-frame clones alone and is incomplete. The table lists about 100,000 clones, around 87% of them singletons. This sample was taken from a study of T cell responses to AZD1222 COVID-19 vaccine. Germline CDR1 reads MNHEY; CDR2 reads SMNVEV (reference sequence). Between the trimmed V and J ends, which lost 7 bases and 4 bases, there was a span of 17 bases. The CDR3 loop spans 15 amino acids. This TCR derives from an adult in good health. The rearrangement joins TRBV27 to TRBJ1-5, with D possibly TRBD1 on 5 matching bases. Material: peripheral blood, obtained on day 0 of MenACWY control vaccination. Written as DNA, the CDR3 is TGTGCCAGCAACCCCCAAGGGGCAGGGAATCAGCCCCAGCATTTT. Its translation is CASNPQGAGNQPQHF.